This is a list of T cell receptor beta chains from one sample in a study of vaccination effects on CD4 cells after COVID-19. Their target antigens are unknown. Sequencing was performed with immunoSEQ multiplex PCR; in TCRdb, only in-frame clones are kept and a portion is missing. The table has some 24,000 clones, more than 70% seen once. The sample consisted of CD4+ T cells from PBMCs cultured with SARS-CoV-2 spike peptides, taken before COVID-19 vaccination. The origin of the receptors is a human donor who had a prior SARS-CoV-2 infection. CDR3s include the opening cysteine and the closing phenylalanine or tryptophan. The order of the fields is CDR3 protein, CDR3 DNA, D gene, J gene, V gene, clone size, CDR3 length. The D gene is left open where the match is weak. Clone size is shown for a subset of rows, as once, few, many or a class of expanded clone.

CDR3: CASSPRGGTIVQYF
DNA: TGTGCCAGCAGTCCCAGGGGGGGGACTATCGTGCAGTACTTC
D: NA
J: TRBJ2-7
V: TRBV7-2
size: NA
length: 14

CDR3: CASSSRTSGGPQETQYF
DNA: TGTGCCAGCAGCTCAAGGACTAGCGGGGGGCCACAAGAGACCCAGTACTTC
D: TRBD2
J: TRBJ2-5
V: TRBV7-2
size: NA
length: 17

CDR3: CASRWNRGESPLHF
DNA: TGTGCCAGCAGGTGGAACAGGGGTGAATCACCCCTCCACTTT
D: TRBD1
J: TRBJ1-6
V: TRBV2
size: NA
length: 14

CDR3: CSVGGGYEQYF
DNA: TGCAGCGTTGGGGGGGGCTACGAGCAGTACTTC
D: TRBD2
J: TRBJ2-7
V: TRBV29-1
size: NA
length: 11

CDR3: CASGMEGAVKAAQHF
DNA: TGTGCTAGTGGCATGGAGGGGGCAGTAAAGGCGGCCCAGCATTTT
D: TRBD1
J: TRBJ1-5
V: TRBV12-5
size: NA
length: 15

CDR3: CASSLGRDSYNEQFF
DNA: TGTGCCAGCAGCTTAGGGAGGGACTCCTACAATGAGCAGTTCTTC
D: TRBD2
J: TRBJ2-1
V: TRBV7-3
size: NA
length: 15

CDR3: CATSGSETDTQYF
DNA: TGTGCCACGTCCGGAAGTGAAACAGATACGCAGTATTTT
D: NA
J: TRBJ2-3
V: TRBV6-5
size: NA
length: 13

CDR3: CASSPRLANTGELFF
DNA: TGCGCCAGCAGCCCCAGACTTGCTAACACCGGGGAGCTGTTTTTT
D: NA
J: TRBJ2-2
V: TRBV4-3
size: NA
length: 15

CDR3: CASSYPEDTQYF
DNA: TGTGCCAGCAGTTACCCGGAAGATACGCAGTATTTT
D: NA
J: TRBJ2-3
V: TRBV6-5
size: NA
length: 12

CDR3: CASSLDSSGPIEYF
DNA: TGTGCCAGCAGCTTAGATTCTAGCGGGCCCATCGAATACTTC
D: TRBD2
J: TRBJ2-4
V: TRBV11-3
size: NA
length: 14

CDR3: CASSPREQGDGYTF
DNA: TGTGCCAGCTCACCACGGGAGCAGGGGGATGGCTACACCTTC
D: TRBD1
J: TRBJ1-2
V: TRBV18
size: NA
length: 14

CDR3: CASSADIRDEQYF
DNA: TGTGCCAGCAGCGCGGATATTCGGGACGAGCAGTACTTC
D: NA
J: TRBJ2-7
V: TRBV9
size: NA
length: 13

CDR3: CASSEYRYTGELFF
DNA: TGTGCCAGCAGTGAATACAGGTACACCGGGGAGCTGTTTTTT
D: NA
J: TRBJ2-2
V: TRBV6-1
size: NA
length: 14

CDR3: CASSSSRGAGTQYF
DNA: TGTGCCAGCAGTTCAAGTAGAGGGGCGGGGACCCAGTACTTC
D: NA
J: TRBJ2-5
V: TRBV2
size: NA
length: 14

CDR3: CACRSGNTGELFF
DNA: TGTGCCTGCCGGAGCGGAAACACCGGGGAGCTGTTTTTT
D: NA
J: TRBJ2-2
V: TRBV30
size: NA
length: 13

CDR3: CASSPRSGTSGNEQFF
DNA: TGTGCCAGCAGCCCCAGGAGTGGGACTAGCGGAAATGAGCAGTTCTTC
D: TRBD2
J: TRBJ2-1
V: TRBV5-4
size: NA
length: 16

CDR3: CASSLNRGPDTQYF
DNA: TGTGCCAGCAGCCTGAACAGGGGGCCAGATACGCAGTATTTT
D: TRBD1
J: TRBJ2-3
V: TRBV7-3
size: NA
length: 14

CDR3: CASSLSWASEDTQYF
DNA: TGTGCCAGCAGTTTATCTTGGGCCTCGGAAGATACGCAGTATTTT
D: NA
J: TRBJ2-3
V: TRBV27
size: NA
length: 15

CDR3: CASSPGLQETQYF
DNA: TGTGCCAGCAGCCCGGGACTGCAAGAGACCCAGTACTTC
D: NA
J: TRBJ2-5
V: TRBV7-9
size: NA
length: 13

CDR3: CAWSVRVRETQYF
DNA: TGTGCCTGGAGTGTCCGGGTCCGGGAGACCCAGTACTTC
D: NA
J: TRBJ2-5
V: TRBV30
size: NA
length: 13

CDR3: CASSLLGTVDYGYTF
DNA: TGTGCCAGCAGCTTGTTAGGGACAGTTGACTATGGCTACACCTTC
D: TRBD1
J: TRBJ1-2
V: TRBV7-2
size: NA
length: 15

CDR3: CASSESLGETQYF
DNA: TGCGCCAGCAGTGAGTCGTTAGGAGAGACCCAGTACTTC
D: NA
J: TRBJ2-5
V: TRBV10-2
size: NA
length: 13

CDR3: CASSRGTGYQPQHF
DNA: TGCGCCAGCAGCCGGGGGACAGGGTATCAGCCCCAGCATTTT
D: TRBD1
J: TRBJ1-5
V: TRBV4-1
size: NA
length: 14

CDR3: CASSQGKRFSEQFF
DNA: TGTGCCAGCAGCCAAGGAAAGCGGTTCTCCGAGCAGTTCTTC
D: NA
J: TRBJ2-1
V: TRBV14
size: once
length: 14